The 2 T cell receptor beta chains reported below all come from one sample, sequenced in a study of control samples from healthy donors and cancer patients (dated by TCRdb to about 2020). The method behind the library was the immunoSEQ multiplex PCR assay. Drawn from immuneACCESS, this table holds only the in-frame rearrangements with V and J called that TCRdb kept. Clones are partly lost; checked studies trace under half to an unresolved V gene and leave the rest unexplained. The sample table lists about 160,000 clones, around nine tenths of them with a count of one. Clones ranked in the top ten supply approximately 0.7% of the sample. The sequencing sample was made of blood. Every receptor here comes from a woman younger than 45 in good health.

A few counts support this clone. This chain joins TRBV4-1 and TRBJ2-7; D is undetermined. The V gene lost 1 base and the J gene lost 2 bases, with 12 bases spanning the gap. CDR1 is MGHRA, CDR2 YSYEKL, per germline. The CDR3 consists of 15 residues. CDR3 DNA: TGCGCCAGCAGCCAAGGTCAGGCTACCCCCTACGAGCAGTACTTC. This translates into CASSQGQATPYEQYF.

This chain links TRBV18 with TRBJ2-5; either TRBD1 or TRBD2 may supply D (5 bases each). Germline-derived CDR1 and CDR2 are KGHSH and LQKENI. The germline V and J ends were trimmed by 3 bases and 5 bases, with 7 bases remaining between them. The CDR3 is made up of 12 amino acids. In DNA, the CDR3 is TGTGCCAGCTCACCTGAGGGGGAGACCCAGTACTTC. Its protein is CASSPEGETQYF. Full variable domain (rest looked up from reference TRBV18 and TRBJ2-5): NAGVMQNPRHLVRRRGQEARLRCSPMKGHSHVYWYRQLPEEGLKFMVYLQKENIIDESGMPKERFSAEFPKEGPSILRIQQVVRGDSAAYFCASSPEGETQYFGPGTRLLVL.